The 30 T cell receptor beta chains in this list originate from one sample, sequenced in a study of patients and donors after allogeneic stem cell transplantation. TCRdb re-called the RT-PCR reads with MiXCR, one entry per CDR3 protein. The sample has about a million distinct CDR3 sequences, roughly 17% seen once. Input material: blood, either unsorted or a sorted T cell fraction (not recorded which). These receptor sequences come from a human donor who was either an allogeneic HSCT recipient or a stem cell or donor lymphocyte infusion donor (not recorded which). It is not recorded whose cells these are; they may come from a transplant donor.

This clonotype has a count of ten or more. In DNA, the CDR3 is TGTGCTAGACCGAGAAGGTACTACGAGCAGTACTTC. Its translation: CARPRRYYEQYF. The rearrangement links TRBV7-7 to TRBJ2-7; D is ambiguous. Germline CDR1 SSHAT, CDR2 FNYEAQ (reference sequence). The CDR3 contains 12 residues.

Only a few counts were recorded for this clonotype. The chain employs TRBV5-6 and TRBJ2-1; D unclear. The CDR3 consists of 15 residues. Between the trimmed V and J ends, which lost 1 base and 8 bases, there was a span of 16 bases. CDR1 SGHDT and CDR2 YYEEEE come from the germline V gene. CDR3 DNA sequence: TGTGCCAGCAGCTTGCTTAGGGTTCAGAACTATGAGCAGTTCTTC. Encoded protein: CASSLLRVQNYEQFF.

The sample holds a few counts of this clonotype. The chain carries TRBV12-3 or TRBV12-4 and TRBJ2-6; D is undetermined. The CDR3 runs to 19 residues. With 1 base removed from V and 2 bases from J, the gap between germline ends came to 18 bases. The CDR3 region has the DNA TGTGCCAGCAGTTTAGGGAGAGACGGACGTCAAGCTGGGGCCAACGTCCTGACTTTC. It yields the protein CASSLGRDGRQAGANVLTF.

The DNA of the CDR3 is TGTGCCAGCACCCGGGGGGGCCGGAGTGAGCAGTTCTTC. This translates into CASTRGGRSEQFF. This rearrangement joins TRBV2 to TRBJ2-1, with 8 bases identical to TRBD2. The CDR3 has 13 amino acids. The V gene's germline CDR1 is SNHLY and CDR2 FYNNEI. V lost 7 bases and J lost 9; bases outside the gene matches: 8.

This clonotype was seen a handful of times. This rearrangement joins TRBV12-5 to TRBJ1-2, with D uncertain. Trimming removed 0 bases at V and 6 bases at J, with 20 bases between. Germline CDR1 is LGHNT and CDR2 is FRNRAP. The CDR3 has 17 amino acids. CDR3 amino acids: CASGLVRFGVPPNGYTF. CDR3 coding DNA: TGTGCTAGTGGTTTGGTACGATTCGGGGTACCTCCTAATGGCTACACCTTC.

The rearrangement links TRBV4-1 to TRBJ1-5; no reliable D call. The CDR3 extends over 14 amino acids. Germline CDR1 reads MGHRA; CDR2 reads YSYEKL. V gave up 0 bases and J gave up 5 bases, with 8 bases separating them. CDR3 coding DNA: TGCGCCAGCAGCCAAGATCAGGCCTATCAGCCCCAGCATTTT. Protein product: CASSQDQAYQPQHF.

This clonotype was observed a few times. The chain recombines TRBV5-1 with TRBJ2-1, with 12 bases that match TRBD2. Per the germline V gene, CDR1 is SGHRS and CDR2 is YFSETQ. The CDR3 has 15 residues. Germline trimming cut 0 bases from V and 12 bases from J; bases unmatched to any gene: 7. The CDR3 sequence is CASSLAASGGAGQFF. The CDR3 DNA is TGCGCCAGCAGCTTGGCTGCTAGCGGGGGGGCCGGGCAGTTCTTC.

The V and J genes are TRBV4-2 and TRBJ2-3, with TRBD2 matching 7 bases. The CDR3 is 19 residues long. V trimming: 0 bases; J trimming: 3 bases; junction bases outside the gene matches: 15. Per germline, CDR1 LGHNA and CDR2 YNFKEQ. CDR3: CASSQDLLGNLGGTDTQYF. The CDR3 DNA follows: TGTGCCAGCAGCCAAGATCTCTTAGGAAATCTGGGAGGGACAGATACGCAGTATTTT.

This clonotype has only a few counts. The chain joins TRBV28 to TRBJ1-6, with D perhaps TRBD1 (6 bases). Germline V gene sequence: CDR1 MDHEN, CDR2 SYDVKM. V was pared by 1 base and J by 8 bases, with 21 bases between. This CDR3 spans 18 amino acids. The CDR3 is CASSLFRVGRGDDSPLHF. CDR3 DNA sequence: TGTGCCAGCAGTTTATTTCGAGTGGGTAGGGGGGATGATTCACCCCTCCACTTT.

This clonotype was counted between two and nine times. CDR3 region: CATKGGITDTQYF. For the CDR3, the DNA is TGTGCCACCAAGGGCGGGATCACAGATACGCAGTATTTT. The chain recombines TRBV24-1 with TRBJ2-3; D may be TRBD2 (6 bases). Germline V CDR1 and CDR2: KGHDR, SFDVKD. V was pared by 8 bases and J by 2 bases, with 10 bases between. The CDR3 has 13 residues.

This sequence joins TRBV2 and TRBJ2-2, with 10 bases lining up with TRBD2. V lost 4 bases and J lost 3; bases outside the gene matches: 5. The CDR3 covers 16 residues. The germline CDR1 and CDR2 sequences are SNHLY and FYNNEI. The CDR3 bases are TGTGCCAGCAGTGTACTAGCGGGACGGGACACCGGGGAGCTGTTTTTT. It codes for CASSVLAGRDTGELFF.

The chain has TRBV2 and TRBJ2-5; no definite D call. With 0 bases removed from V and 0 bases from J, the gap between germline ends came to 14 bases. CDR1 and CDR2 (germline): SNHLY, FYNNEI. This CDR3 comprises 17 residues. The CDR3 loop is CASSEAVGGQDQETQYF. The CDR3 bases are TGTGCCAGCAGTGAAGCAGTGGGTGGGCAGGACCAAGAGACCCAGTACTTC.

The gene calls are TRBV12-5 and TRBJ1-1; a possible D gene is TRBD1 (5 bases). The CDR3 is 13 residues long. CDR1 LGHNT and CDR2 FRNRAP come from the germline V gene. The ends were cut back, 3 bases at V and 4 bases at J, with 9 bases in the middle. The CDR3 loop reads CASGLEGRTEAFF. The DNA for the CDR3 is TGTGCTAGTGGTTTAGAGGGGCGCACTGAAGCTTTCTTT. Variable domain in full (rest from reference TRBV12-5 and TRBJ1-1): DARVTQTPRHKVTEMGQEVTMRCQPILGHNTVFWYRQTMMQGLELLAYFRNRAPLDDSGMPKDRFSAEMPDATLATLKIQPSEPRDSAVYFCASGLEGRTEAFFGQGTRLTVV.

This clonotype was picked up a small number of times. The V and J genes are TRBV7-6 and TRBJ2-2; D is uncertain. V was cut by 6 bases and J by 5 bases, with 7 bases left in between. Germline V gene lookup returns CDR1 SGHVS and CDR2 FNYEAQ. The CDR3 loop spans 12 amino acids. CDR3 amino acids: CASRFRTGELFF. The CDR3, as DNA: TGTGCCAGCAGGTTTCGAACCGGGGAGCTGTTTTTT. Full variable domain (rest looked up from reference TRBV7-6 and TRBJ2-2): GAGVSQSPRYKVTKRGQDVALRCDPISGHVSLYWYRQALGQGPEFLTYFNYEAQQDKSGLPNDRFSAERPEGSISTLTIQRTEQRDSAMYRCASRFRTGELFFGEGSRLTVL.

This clonotype came up once. One end of the junction does not line up with germline, which may come from a read error. CDR3: CASREGLAGEQFF. The CDR3 coding sequence is TGTGCCAGCAGAGAAGGACTAGCGGGAGAGCAGTTCTTC. V is TRBV6-1 and J is TRBJ2-1; 12 bases line up with TRBD2. CDR1 and CDR2 from the germline V gene are MNHNS and SASEGT. CDR3 length equals 13 residues.

This clonotype was counted only a few times. The CDR3 region has the DNA TGTGCCAGCAGTATCGGACAGGGGGCAGATACGCAGTATTTT. It codes for CASSIGQGADTQYF. V gene TRBV12-3 or TRBV12-4 combines with J gene TRBJ2-3; TRBD1 matches 10 bases. The CDR3 length is 14 residues. V lost 5 bases to trimming and J lost 4 bases; unmatched junction nucleotides: 3.

The chain's CDR3 is CASSYQTRTHEAFF. The DNA for the CDR3 is TGTGCCAGCAGTTACCAAACCCGAACCCACGAAGCTTTCTTT. The chain employs TRBV6-5 and TRBJ1-1; D is uncertain. Germline V lookup: CDR1 MNHEY, CDR2 SVGAGI. V lost 2 bases and J lost 8, with 15 bases in between. The CDR3 has 14 residues.

The CDR3 spells CASSPGAIGNEQFF. The CDR3 DNA sequence: TGTGCCAGCAGCCCGGGCGCTATTGGGAATGAGCAGTTCTTC. The rearrangement joins TRBV3-1 to TRBJ2-1; no firm D call. Looked up from germline, CDR1 is LGHDT and CDR2 is YNNKEL (reference sequence). Deletions cut 4 bases from V and 7 bases from J, with 14 bases between. The CDR3 has 14 residues.

The rearrangement joins TRBV20-1 to TRBJ2-3; maybe TRBD2 (7 bases). With 0 bases removed from V and 0 bases from J, the gap between germline ends came to 13 bases. CDR3 length: 16 residues. Germline values: CDR1 DFQATT, CDR2 SNEGSKA (reference sequence). For the CDR3, the DNA is TGCAGTGCTAGAGATTGGGGGGGGCCTAGCACAGATACGCAGTATTTT. It codes for CSARDWGGPSTDTQYF.

J is TRBJ2-3 and V is TRBV5-5, with D possibly TRBD2 on 6 matching bases. CDR3 length: 16 amino acids. Germline V gives CDR1 SGHKS, CDR2 YYEKEE (reference sequence). V was pared by 3 bases and J by 1 base, with 15 bases between. In nucleotides, the CDR3 is TGTGCCAGCAGCTCGGGCGGAGGGATGGGCACAGATACGCAGTATTTT. This sequence encodes CASSSGGGMGTDTQYF.

V gene TRBV7-6 combines with J gene TRBJ2-6, with D uncertain. V was shortened by 2 bases and J by 1 base, with 6 bases between the two germline ends. Germline V lookup: CDR1 SGHVS, CDR2 FNYEAQ. The CDR3 loop spans 15 amino acids. In nucleotides, the CDR3 is TGTGCCAGCAGCTTATCCCGGTCTGGGGCCAACGTCCTGACTTTC. Residues: CASSLSRSGANVLTF.

There are many counts of this clonotype. V usage is TRBV12-3 or TRBV12-4 and J usage is TRBJ1-5; 7 bases line up with TRBD1. The V segment lost 2 bases and the J segment 6 bases; nucleotides outside the gene matches: 4. The CDR3 sequence is 14 residues long. Here the CDR3 reads CASSLQGVGQPQHF. The CDR3 DNA follows: TGTGCCAGCAGTTTACAGGGGGTGGGTCAGCCCCAGCATTTT.

This clonotype turned up a few times. The V and J genes are TRBV4-1 and TRBJ2-3; 10 nucleotides line up with TRBD1. After removal of 2 bases from V and 6 bases from J, the junction contained 8 bases not matched to a gene. The CDR3 is made up of 16 amino acids. Germline values: CDR1 MGHRA, CDR2 YSYEKL. Here the CDR3 reads CASSQYSGQGGDTQYF. As DNA, the CDR3 is TGCGCCAGCAGCCAATACTCAGGACAGGGGGGGGATACGCAGTATTTT.

The chain is built from TRBV7-9 and TRBJ1-1, with 9 nucleotides matching TRBD1. Germline trimming cut 7 bases from V and 2 bases from J; bases unmatched to any gene: 11. This CDR3 has 16 amino acids. Germline CDR1 reads SEHNR; CDR2 reads FQNEAQ (reference sequence). CDR3 sequence reads: CASNSGTGRSNTEAFF. CDR3 nucleotide sequence: TGTGCCAGCAACTCCGGGACAGGGCGTTCCAACACTGAAGCTTTCTTT.

This clonotype came up many times. The V and J genes are TRBV12-3 or TRBV12-4 and TRBJ1-6; 9 positions match TRBD1. The CDR3 contains 14 residues. Trimming removed 5 bases from V and 7 bases from J; junction bases left unmatched: 3. The CDR3 DNA is TGTGCCAGCAGTCCTACAGGGGGCAATTCACCCCTCCACTTT. Translation: CASSPTGGNSPLHF.

In this sample, this clonotype turned up once. The chain joins TRBV6-1 to TRBJ1-2; 7 positions match TRBD1. Germline CDR1 reads MNHNS; CDR2 reads SASEGT. The CDR3 is made up of 14 amino acids. V trimming: 1 base; J trimming: 6 bases; junction bases outside the gene matches: 5. CDR3 in DNA: TGTGCCAGCAGTGAAGTTGGGACAGTGGATGGCTACACCTTC. Amino acid sequence: CASSEVGTVDGYTF.

This clonotype appeared a few times. This sequence joins TRBV4-1 and TRBJ2-1; 8 bases fit TRBD2. This CDR3 is 14 amino acids long. Per the germline V gene, CDR1 is MGHRA and CDR2 is YSYEKL. J lost 4 bases, V lost 3 bases, and 2 bases had no gene match. CDR3 amino acids: CASSHGGGYNEQFF. CDR3 nucleotides: TGCGCCAGCAGCCACGGGGGGGGGTACAATGAGCAGTTCTTC.

This clonotype was observed a few times. The CDR3 nucleotides read TGTGCCAGCAGTTCCAGGACTAGCCCCACCGGGGAGCTGTTTTTT. Its protein is CASSSRTSPTGELFF. The chain joins TRBV12-3 or TRBV12-4 to TRBJ2-2; TRBD2 agrees at 8 bases. V lost 4 bases to trimming and J lost 4 bases; unmatched junction nucleotides: 5. The CDR3 is 15 amino acids.

The chain recombines TRBV5-1 with TRBJ1-5; tentatively, D is TRBD1 (6 bases). CDR3 length equals 13 residues. Germline lookup yields CDR1 SGHRS and CDR2 YFSETQ. V lost 3 bases, J lost 3 bases, and 7 bases lay in between. CDR3 in amino acids: CASSSGDNQPQHF. The CDR3, as DNA: TGCGCCAGCAGCTCAGGGGACAATCAGCCCCAGCATTTT.

This clonotype was counted a single time. V is TRBV3-1 and J is TRBJ1-1; possibly TRBD1 for D (5 bases). Trimming removed 3 bases from V and 1 base from J, with 12 bases in between. The germline V gene encodes CDR1 LGHDT and CDR2 YNNKEL (reference sequence). There are 15 residues in the CDR3. The CDR3 sequence: CASSHGGRWNTEAFF. CDR3 DNA sequence: TGTGCCAGCAGCCATGGGGGACGGTGGAACACTGAAGCTTTCTTT.